These 31 T cell receptor beta chains were sequenced from one sample in a study of human T cells and chemical hapten exposure. Time point given: patch test 1, 2 weeks after DPC sensitization. Treatment reported: therapeutic diphenylcyclopropenone sensitization with weekly scalp DPC. Unfractionated whole blood was the source from which total RNA was extracted. TCRdb called the RACE reads again in MiXCR, with one record for every CDR3 protein. This sample carries 40,000 or so distinct CDR3 sequences, under 4.5% of them seen once, and the ten largest clones take 20% to 30%. Source: whole blood, taken in connection with sensitization to the hapten diphenylcyclopropenone (DPC). The receptor source for this set is a man in his forties or fifties with alopecia areata. Some clones in this sample may be carry-over from other donors' samples.

In its sample, this clonotype was seen many times. The V call is TRBV11-2, the J call TRBJ2-2; a weak D match, TRBD1 (6 bases). V lost 3 bases, J lost 0 bases, and 8 bases lay in between. CDR1 and CDR2 (germline): SGHAT, FQNNGV. The CDR3 contains 15 residues. The CDR3 DNA reads TGTGCCAGCAGCTTCCAGGGGCCGAACACCGGGGAGCTGTTTTTT. Protein: CASSFQGPNTGELFF.

This clonotype was counted ten times or more. The V call is TRBV6-5, the J call TRBJ2-7; 10 nucleotides match TRBD2. V lost 6 bases and J lost 0; bases outside the gene matches: 2. Germline assignment: CDR1 MNHEY and CDR2 SVGAGI. The length of the CDR3 is 14 residues. The CDR3 nucleotides are TGTGCCAGCAGACGACTAGCGGGCTCCTACGAGCAGTACTTC. It encodes CASRRLAGSYEQYF.

This clonotype occurred many times. The chain joins TRBV2 to TRBJ2-2; 10 bases align to TRBD2. CDR1 SNHLY and CDR2 FYNNEI come from the germline V gene. This CDR3 spans 15 amino acids. The ends lost 11 bases at V and 4 bases at J; junction bases unmatched: 10. As DNA, the CDR3 is TGTGCCGGACTAGGGGGACTAGCGATCACCGGGGAGCTGTTTTTT. Protein product: CAGLGGLAITGELFF.

This clonotype has ten or more counts. The gene calls are TRBV29-1 and TRBJ2-4; D is perhaps TRBD2 (6 bases). CDR1 and CDR2 from the germline V gene are SQVTM and ANQGSEA. The CDR3 runs 13 residues. Trimming cost V 2 bases and J 6 bases, with 11 bases left between them. The CDR3 bases are TGCAGCGTTGAACCGGTAGCGGTAAACATTCAGTACTTC. Translated: CSVEPVAVNIQYF.

The chain carries TRBV28 and TRBJ2-5; 8 nucleotides align to TRBD2. With 5 bases clipped from V and 5 bases from J, the junction kept 7 bases outside the gene matches. The CDR3 sequence is 14 residues long. Germline assignment: CDR1 MDHEN and CDR2 SYDVKM. The CDR3 DNA reads as TGTGCCAGCAGTCAGCGGGAGACGGGTGAGACCCAGTACTTC. Translation: CASSQRETGETQYF.

This clonotype came up many times. The rearrangement uses TRBV4-3 and TRBJ2-3; D assignment may be TRBD1 or TRBD2 (6 bases each). Trimming cost V 3 bases and J 5 bases, with 12 bases left between them. The germline V gene encodes CDR1 LGHNA and CDR2 YSLEER. There are 14 residues in the CDR3. The CDR3 DNA reads as TGCGCCAGCAGCCATGGGGGGCTGGGAGATACGCAGTATTTT. Translating it yields CASSHGGLGDTQYF.

This clonotype was counted many times. The V call is TRBV6-2 or TRBV6-3, the J call TRBJ1-1, with D perhaps matching TRBD1 (6 bases). Germline V gene lookup returns CDR1 MNHEY and CDR2 SVGEGT. V was pared by 6 bases and J by 7 bases, with 18 bases between. CDR3 length: 14 amino acids. In nucleotides, the CDR3 is TGTGCCAGCAGCTCGCCGACAGGCTCCTTTGAAGCTTTCTTT. As protein: CASSSPTGSFEAFF.

J is TRBJ1-5 and V is TRBV4-1; the D gene is possibly TRBD1 (5 bases). The length of the CDR3 is 16 residues. V lost 2 bases and J lost 6, with 17 bases in between. Germline V gene data show CDR1 as MGHRA and CDR2 as YSYEKL. The chain's CDR3 is CASSQPLGGEAQPQHF. DNA of the CDR3: TGCGCCAGCAGCCAACCCTTGGGGGGGGAGGCTCAGCCCCAGCATTTT.

This clonotype has only a few counts. J is TRBJ2-7 and V is TRBV12-3 or TRBV12-4; D uncertain. There are 12 residues in the CDR3. The ends were cut back, 7 bases at V and 0 bases at J, with 7 bases in the middle. Here the CDR3 reads CASTSTSYEQYF. The CDR3 nucleotides are TGTGCCAGCACCTCGACCTCCTACGAGCAGTACTTC.

The table lists this clonotype with many counts. CDR3 residues: CASSRTGGIYEQYF. The CDR3 DNA sequence: TGCGCCAGCAGCCGGACCGGCGGGATATACGAGCAGTACTTC. This chain joins TRBV4-1 and TRBJ2-7; tentatively, D is TRBD2 (6 bases). V was trimmed by 4 bases and J by 4 bases, leaving 14 bases between them. In germline, CDR1 is MGHRA, CDR2 YSYEKL. The CDR3 is made up of 14 amino acids.

This clonotype was seen ten or more times. The J gene is TRBJ1-5, the V gene TRBV5-4; D call uncertain. This CDR3 contains 12 residues. Trimming cost V 0 bases and J 4 bases, with 2 bases left between them. Germline V CDR1 and CDR2: SGHNT, YYREEE (reference sequence). CDR3 sequence: CASSLGNQPQHF. DNA for the CDR3: TGTGCCAGCAGCTTGGGGAATCAGCCCCAGCATTTT.

This clonotype has a count of ten or more. The chain carries TRBV5-1 and TRBJ2-3, with 15 bases fitting TRBD2. This CDR3 contains 17 residues. Germline V gives CDR1 SGHRS, CDR2 YFSETQ. V lost 4 bases to trimming and J lost 0 bases; unmatched junction nucleotides: 3. CDR3 in DNA: TGCGCCAGCAGCGCGGGACTAGCGGGAGGCAGCACAGATACGCAGTATTTT. Translation: CASSAGLAGGSTDTQYF.

This clonotype showed up many times. In nucleotides, the CDR3 is TGCGCCAGCAGCCCAGGACAGGGTATCACTGAAGCTTTCTTT. Amino acids: CASSPGQGITEAFF. The J gene is TRBJ1-1, the V gene TRBV5-1, with 8 bases that match TRBD1. The CDR3 sequence is 14 residues long. V lost 4 bases to trimming and J lost 4 bases; unmatched junction nucleotides: 6. CDR1 is SGHRS and CDR2 is YFSETQ in the germline V gene. Using reference TRBV5-1 and TRBJ1-1 for the parts outside the CDR3, the full variable domain is KAGVTQTPRYLIKTRGQQVTLSCSPISGHRSVSWYQQTPGQGLQFLFEYFSETQRNKGNFPGRFSGRQFSNSRSEMNVSTLELGDSALYLCASSPGQGITEAFFGQGTRLTVV.

The V and J genes are TRBV3-1 and TRBJ1-1, with a possible D match to TRBD1 (5 bases). Trimming stripped 0 bases from V and 0 bases from J, with 8 bases between. CDR3 length: 15 residues. Germline V gene lookup returns CDR1 LGHDT and CDR2 YNNKEL (reference sequence). CDR3 DNA: TGTGCCAGCAGCCAAGACAGGGCCATGAACACTGAAGCTTTCTTT. Protein: CASSQDRAMNTEAFF.

A note on this clonotype: Being one base from a much bigger clone, this may be a read error. The chain has TRBV12-3 or TRBV12-4 and TRBJ2-1; 15 bases fit TRBD2. The CDR3 spans 17 residues. The CDR3 coding sequence is TGTGCCAGCAGCCCTGGACTAGCGGGAGGGTCCTACAATGAGAAGTTCTTC. This gives the protein CASSPGLAGGSYNEKFF.

Ten or more counts support this clonotype. The chain links TRBV27 to TRBJ2-3, with TRBD2 matching 11 bases. From germline, CDR1 is MNHEY and CDR2 SMNVEV (reference sequence). J lost 3 bases, V lost 2 bases, and 7 bases had no gene match. This CDR3 has 17 amino acids. As DNA, the CDR3 is TGTGCCAGCAGTTTAGCTAGCGGGAGGCCCGGGACAGATACGCAGTATTTT. Its protein product is CASSLASGRPGTDTQYF.

In this sample, this clonotype turned up many times. The chain couples TRBV12-3 or TRBV12-4 to TRBJ1-5; D unresolved. V was clipped by 3 bases and J by 1 base, with 4 bases between them. CDR3 length equals 13 residues. Here the CDR3 reads CASSLRSNQPQHF. CDR3 nucleotide sequence: TGTGCCAGCAGTTTGAGGAGCAATCAGCCCCAGCATTTT.

The CDR3: CASSLRGQGNSPLHF. The CDR3 region has the DNA TGTGCCAGCAGTTTAAGGGGACAGGGGAATTCACCCCTCCACTTT. This rearrangement joins TRBV28 to TRBJ1-6; 10 bases map to TRBD1. CDR3 length equals 15 residues. J lost 7 bases, V lost 2 bases, and 2 bases had no gene match. Germline assignment: CDR1 MDHEN and CDR2 SYDVKM.

This clonotype was counted many times. The chain is built from TRBV12-3 or TRBV12-4 and TRBJ2-7; maybe TRBD2 (5 bases). This CDR3 spans 15 amino acids. V lost 3 bases to trimming and J lost 5 bases, with 17 bases between them. Here the CDR3 reads CASSFFGLAADEQYF. The CDR3 DNA reads TGTGCCAGCAGTTTCTTCGGTCTAGCAGCTGACGAGCAGTACTTC.

At least ten counts were recorded for this clonotype. The chain joins TRBV6-2 or TRBV6-3 to TRBJ2-1, with D possibly matching TRBD2 (6 bases). CDR3 length: 16 residues. Germline values: CDR1 MNHEY, CDR2 SVGEGT. V lost 6 bases to trimming and J lost 2 bases, with 17 bases between them. The CDR3 here is CASSRGREFTYNEQFF. CDR3 sequence (DNA): TGTGCCAGCAGCCGGGGTCGGGAGTTTACCTACAATGAGCAGTTCTTC.

This clonotype was found many times. The rearrangement links TRBV29-1 to TRBJ2-3; D not certain. The germline V gene encodes CDR1 SQVTM and CDR2 ANQGSEA. The CDR3 contains 13 residues. V lost 4 bases and J lost 6, with 14 bases in between. The CDR3: CSVGSVLGDTQYF. As DNA, the CDR3 is TGCAGCGTTGGGAGCGTACTTGGGGATACGCAGTATTTT.

At least ten counts were recorded for this clonotype. The V and J genes are TRBV4-1 and TRBJ2-5; a weak D match, TRBD1 (6 bases). The germline V gene has CDR1 MGHRA and CDR2 YSYEKL. Deletions cut 3 bases from V and 3 bases from J, with 17 bases between. The CDR3 has 16 residues. The CDR3 nucleotides read TGCGCCAGCAGCCAGCCCATCGAAACAGGGAAAGAGACCCAGTACTTC. It codes for CASSQPIETGKETQYF.

This clonotype appeared many times. The gene calls are TRBV24-1 and TRBJ2-7, with D perhaps TRBD1 (6 bases). Germline V gene lookup returns CDR1 KGHDR and CDR2 SFDVKD. Trimming stripped 4 bases from V and 5 bases from J, with 11 bases between. The CDR3 runs 13 residues. The CDR3 here is CATSDFNRDEQYF. The CDR3, as DNA: TGTGCCACCAGTGACTTTAACAGGGACGAGCAGTACTTC.

This clonotype was recorded at least ten times. The genes are TRBV5-1 and TRBJ2-5; 7 nucleotides match TRBD1. The CDR3 has 15 amino acids. Germline V gives CDR1 SGHRS, CDR2 YFSETQ. V was pared by 0 bases and J by 4 bases, with 6 bases of the junction left unmatched. CDR3 amino acids: CASSLVGQVTETQYF. The CDR3 bases are TGCGCCAGCAGCTTGGTAGGACAGGTCACAGAGACCCAGTACTTC.

This clonotype was seen ten or more times. V usage is TRBV24-1 and J usage is TRBJ2-3; either TRBD1 or TRBD2 may fit D (5 bases each). From germline, CDR1 is KGHDR and CDR2 SFDVKD. The CDR3 extends over 15 amino acids. V was clipped by 3 bases and J by 1 base, with 10 bases between them. The DNA for the CDR3 is TGTGCCACCAGTGATCCTCGGGACGGCACAGATACGCAGTATTTT. Translated: CATSDPRDGTDTQYF.

Ten or more counts support this clonotype. The J gene is TRBJ2-1, the V gene TRBV5-1; the match to TRBD2 covers 13 bases. CDR1 is SGHRS and CDR2 is YFSETQ in the germline V gene. This CDR3 has 15 residues. With 6 bases clipped from V and 4 bases from J, the junction kept 4 bases outside the gene matches. CDR3 nucleotide sequence: TGCGCCAGCAAAGGGACTAGCGGGATGTACAATGAGCAGTTCTTC. This sequence encodes CASKGTSGMYNEQFF.

This clonotype turned up a few times. The chain is built from TRBV18 and TRBJ1-4; a possible D gene is TRBD1 (5 bases). This CDR3 spans 15 amino acids. The germline V and J ends were trimmed by 2 bases and 3 bases, with 10 bases remaining between them. The germline gives CDR1 KGHSH, CDR2 LQKENI. In DNA form, the CDR3 reads TGTGCCAGCTCACCAAGATCAGGGTCTAATGAAAAACTGTTTTTT. This codes for CASSPRSGSNEKLFF.

The table lists this clonotype with many counts. The gene calls are TRBV24-1 and TRBJ2-1; TRBD2 matches 12 bases. The V segment lost 5 bases and the J segment 4 bases; nucleotides outside the gene matches: 5. Germline values: CDR1 KGHDR, CDR2 SFDVKD. The length of the CDR3 is 16 residues. The CDR3 reads CATSVTGLAGYNEQFF. The CDR3 region has the DNA TGTGCCACCAGTGTTACGGGACTAGCGGGTTACAATGAGCAGTTCTTC.

This clonotype was seen ten or more times. CDR3 nucleotides: TGTGCCAGCAGTTTAGGCGGACAGGGCGGTGGCTACACCTTC. It specifies CASSLGGQGGGYTF. The rearrangement joins TRBV28 to TRBJ1-2; TRBD1 aligns across 8 bases. Germline V CDR1 and CDR2: MDHEN, SYDVKM. J lost 7 bases, V lost 2 bases, and 6 bases had no gene match. The CDR3 is made up of 14 amino acids.

This clonotype was counted at least ten times. DNA of the CDR3: TGTGCCAGCAGCTCGCAGGGAAGCTCCTACGAGCAGTACTTC. Amino acid sequence: CASSSQGSSYEQYF. The chain carries TRBV7-2 and TRBJ2-7; tentative D call: TRBD1 (5 bases). The germline V gene encodes CDR1 SGHTA and CDR2 FQGNSA. V lost 4 bases and J 0 bases, leaving 10 bases between the germline ends. The CDR3 covers 14 residues.

Ten or more counts support this clonotype. This chain connects TRBV11-2 to TRBJ2-7, with D uncertain. This CDR3 has 14 amino acids. V was trimmed by 0 bases and J by 0 bases, leaving 6 bases between them. Germline CDR1 and CDR2: SGHAT and FQNNGV. CDR3 in DNA: TGTGCCAGCAGCTTAGAACAGATCTCCTACGAGCAGTACTTC. This sequence encodes CASSLEQISYEQYF. The full variable domain, completed using reference TRBV11-2 and TRBJ2-7, is EAGVAQSPRYKIIEKRQSVAFWCNPISGHATLYWYQQILGQGPKLLIQFQNNGVVDDSQLPKDRFSAERLKGVDSTLKIQPAKLEDSAVYLCASSLEQISYEQYFGPGTRLTVT.